One and the same sample provided the 29 T cell receptor beta chains below, sequenced in a study of blood T cell repertoires in COVID-19. TCRdb's table, derived via immunoSEQ multiplex PCR, lists solely in-frame clones and lacks some. The sample yields 150,000 to 200,000 clones, around 84% seen once. Material for sequencing was peripheral blood. The receptor set was obtained from a human donor with acute or convalescent COVID-19. The donor label of this sample is uncertain.

V gene TRBV2 combines with J gene TRBJ1-3; TRBD1 matches at 10 bases. The V and J ends lost 4 bases and 2 bases, in that order; junction bases with no gene match: 5. The V gene's germline CDR1 is SNHLY and CDR2 FYNNEI. There are 16 residues in the CDR3. As DNA, the CDR3 is TGTGCCAGCAGTGTAAGGACAGGGGGGACTGGAAACACCATATATTTT. Amino acids: CASSVRTGGTGNTIYF.

This clone was seen only a few times. The rearrangement links TRBV23-1 to TRBJ2-7; D is possibly TRBD1 (6 bases). TRBV23-1 is recorded as an ORF, its role being uncertain. Trimming cost V 0 bases and J 2 bases, with 8 bases left between them. This CDR3 comprises 14 residues. The CDR3 bases are TGCGCCAGCAGTCAATCTTGGGGGCCCTACGAGCAGTACTTC. This encodes CASSQSWGPYEQYF.

The rearrangement joins TRBV29-1 to TRBJ2-3; 8 bases are a match to TRBD1. The V segment lost 7 bases and the J segment 6 bases; nucleotides outside the gene matches: 9. Germline V gene data show CDR1 as SQVTM and CDR2 as ANQGSEA. The CDR3 is made up of 13 amino acids. CDR3 sequence (DNA): TGCAGCGGGACCCAGGGGGCGGGGGATACGCAGTATTTT. Encoded protein: CSGTQGAGDTQYF.

The rearrangement links TRBV5-4 to TRBJ2-4; D possibly corresponds to TRBD1 (7 bases). The germline V and J ends were trimmed by 4 bases and 1 base, with 18 bases remaining between them. The CDR3 sequence is 17 residues long. Germline values: CDR1 SGHNT, CDR2 YYREEE (reference sequence). Here the CDR3 reads CASSTHRGGGAKNIQYF. DNA of the CDR3: TGTGCCAGCAGCACACACAGGGGTGGAGGGGCCAAAAACATTCAGTACTTC.

This clone has more than one count but fewer than ten. The chain is built from TRBV2 and TRBJ1-3; 8 bases are a match to TRBD1. The CDR3 runs 15 residues. V gave up 6 bases and J gave up 1 base; unmatched junction bases: 5. The germline V gene encodes CDR1 SNHLY and CDR2 FYNNEI. CDR3 sequence (DNA): TGTGCCAGCAGACTAAGACAGGGGTCTGGAAACACCATATATTTT. Translated, it gives CASRLRQGSGNTIYF.

This chain connects TRBV4-1 to TRBJ1-1; 11 bases agree with TRBD1. This CDR3 contains 15 residues. The germline CDR1 and CDR2 sequences are MGHRA and YSYEKL. After removal of 2 bases from V and 4 bases from J, the junction contained 3 bases not matched to a gene. In DNA, the CDR3 is TGCGCCAGCAGCCAACCGGGACAGGGGGTCACTGAAGCTTTCTTT. It is translated as CASSQPGQGVTEAFF.

The chain uses TRBV6-1 and TRBJ1-6; weak D call: TRBD1 (5 bases). V was pared by 3 bases and J by 7 bases, with 16 bases between. Germline V CDR1 and CDR2: MNHNS, SASEGT. CDR3 length: 16 amino acids. The CDR3 coding sequence is TGTGCCAGCAGTGACCACGGCGGGGGAGAGAATTCACCCCTCCACTTT. It translates to CASSDHGGGENSPLHF.

The CDR3 loop reads CASVGGIYGYTF. Written as DNA, the CDR3 is TGTGCCAGCGTGGGGGGGATCTATGGCTACACCTTC. The chain combines TRBV28 with TRBJ1-2, with a tentative D call TRBD1 (5 bases). Trimming shortened V by 8 bases and J by 4 bases, and 11 bases separated the two germline ends. The germline CDR1 and CDR2 sequences are MDHEN and SYDVKM. This CDR3 has 12 residues.

This CDR3 is CAAKGDSLSGNTIYF. In nucleotides, the CDR3 is TGTGCCGCGAAAGGGGACTCTCTCTCTGGAAACACCATATATTTT. This rearrangement joins TRBV19 to TRBJ1-3; TRBD1 might be the D (5 bases). In germline, CDR1 is LNHDA, CDR2 SQIVND (reference sequence). V gave up 11 bases and J gave up 0 bases, with 17 bases separating them. The CDR3 loop spans 15 amino acids.

The gene calls are TRBV12-3 or TRBV12-4 and TRBJ1-2, with D hard to call. Trimming removed 5 bases at V and 6 bases at J, with 13 bases between. This CDR3 region has 13 residues. In DNA form, the CDR3 reads TGTGCCAGCAGTGCGCTAGAGAAGAATGGCTACACCTTC. Translating gives CASSALEKNGYTF.

V is TRBV28 and J is TRBJ1-2, with 7 bases identical to TRBD1. The CDR3 totals 11 residues. CDR1 is MDHEN and CDR2 is SYDVKM in the germline V gene. The junction had 6 bases not matched to a gene; V was cut back by 5 bases and J by 12 bases. This CDR3 reads CASSQTGRNTF. The CDR3 DNA sequence: TGTGCCAGCAGTCAGACAGGGAGAAACACCTTC.

This chain uses TRBV27 with TRBJ1-2, with TRBD1 matching 8 bases. Germline V gene sequence: CDR1 MNHEY, CDR2 SMNVEV (reference sequence). CDR3 length: 15 residues. The trim removed 0 bases at V and 2 bases at J, leaving 2 bases unmatched. This CDR3 reads CASSLSYRGNYGYTF. CDR3 DNA: TGTGCCAGCAGTTTATCGTACAGGGGGAACTATGGCTACACCTTC.

The V call is TRBV28, the J call TRBJ1-4; perhaps TRBD1 as D (5 bases). Germline V gene sequence: CDR1 MDHEN, CDR2 SYDVKM. This CDR3 spans 14 amino acids. The ends were cut back, 6 bases at V and 3 bases at J, with 11 bases in the middle. CDR3 nucleotides: TGTGCCAGCAGGCCAGGGTCAGCTAATGAAAAACTGTTTTTT. This encodes CASRPGSANEKLFF.

For the CDR3, the DNA is TGCGCCAGCAGCTTGGCCGGGACACCCAGACCCAACGTCCTGACTTTC. This gives the protein CASSLAGTPRPNVLTF. The chain links TRBV5-1 to TRBJ2-6; perhaps TRBD1 as D (6 bases). V was pared by 0 bases and J by 8 bases, with 15 bases between. CDR3 length equals 16 residues. Germline V gives CDR1 SGHRS, CDR2 YFSETQ.

The rearrangement uses TRBV6-6 and TRBJ1-5; D might be TRBD1 (5 bases). In germline, CDR1 is MNHNY, CDR2 SVGAGI (reference sequence). CDR3 length: 16 residues. Trimming pared 7 bases from V and 6 bases from J, leaving 22 bases between. In DNA form, the CDR3 reads TGTGCCAGCACTGACCACGGCGGGGGGGATAGTCAGCCCCAGCATTTT. Its translation is CASTDHGGGDSQPQHF.

The J gene is TRBJ2-1, the V gene TRBV4-1; possibly TRBD2 for D (6 bases). The CDR3 sequence is 15 residues long. Trimming shortened V by 8 bases and J by 5 bases, and 19 bases separated the two germline ends. Germline V CDR1 and CDR2: MGHRA, YSYEKL. This chain's CDR3 is CASRGGSGGNNEQFF. CDR3 nucleotide sequence: TGCGCCAGCCGGGGAGGAAGTGGTGGGAACAATGAGCAGTTCTTC.

The genes are TRBV11-2 and TRBJ2-7, with 9 positions matching TRBD2. CDR1 and CDR2 from the germline V gene are SGHAT and FQNNGV. J lost 0 bases, V lost 0 bases, and 3 bases had no gene match. CDR3 length equals 16 residues. The CDR3 DNA reads as TGTGCCAGCAGCTTAGAAGCGGGGGGCACCTCCTACGAGCAGTACTTC. Translated: CASSLEAGGTSYEQYF.

The chain has TRBV19 and TRBJ1-6; the match to TRBD1 covers 10 bases. Germline lookup yields CDR1 LNHDA and CDR2 SQIVND (reference sequence). With 6 bases clipped from V and 3 bases from J, the junction kept 11 bases outside the gene matches. This CDR3 contains 18 residues. For the CDR3, the DNA is TGTGCCAGTAGCCGACAGACAGGGGGCGGTTTCTATAATTCACCCCTCCACTTT. This encodes CASSRQTGGGFYNSPLHF. Looking up the rest from reference TRBV19 and TRBJ1-6 gives the full variable domain: DGGITQSPKYLFRKEGQNVTLSCEQNLNHDAMYWYRQDPGQGLRLIYYSQIVNDFQKGDIAEGYSVSREKKESFPLTVTSAQKNPTAFYLCASSRQTGGGFYNSPLHFGNGTRLTVT.

The V call is TRBV5-1, the J call TRBJ2-7; D perhaps matches TRBD1 (6 bases). V lost 4 bases and J lost 6, with 17 bases in between. Germline CDR1 SGHRS, CDR2 YFSETQ. There are 14 residues in the CDR3. The CDR3 here is CASSETRTVREQYF. In DNA form, the CDR3 reads TGCGCCAGCAGCGAGACGCGGACAGTCCGCGAGCAGTACTTC.

Only one count was recorded for this clone. The chain joins TRBV5-6 to TRBJ2-7; 8 bases match TRBD1. The V segment lost 1 base and the J segment 2 bases; nucleotides outside the gene matches: 8. The V gene's germline CDR1 is SGHDT and CDR2 YYEEEE. CDR3 length: 16 residues. The CDR3 is CASSLSRQGTPYEQYF. The DNA of the CDR3 is TGTGCCAGCAGCTTGAGCCGACAGGGGACACCCTACGAGCAGTACTTC.

The chain couples TRBV6-6 to TRBJ2-1; the D gene is possibly TRBD1 (6 bases). The CDR3 covers 18 residues. V shed 5 bases and J shed 3 bases, with 23 bases lying between them. Looked up from germline, CDR1 is MNHNY and CDR2 is SVGAGI (reference sequence). Here the CDR3 reads CASSPGTSVRRLYNEQFF. The CDR3 DNA sequence: TGTGCCAGCAGTCCCGGGACATCCGTACGCCGCCTCTACAATGAGCAGTTCTTC.

The V call is TRBV24-1, the J call TRBJ2-1; 7 positions agree with TRBD1. Germline trimming cut 4 bases from V and 5 bases from J; bases unmatched to any gene: 22. The CDR3 contains 20 residues. CDR1 and CDR2 from the germline V gene are KGHDR and SFDVKD. The CDR3 region is CATSEGYPGQPNINHNEQFF. The CDR3 DNA sequence: TGTGCCACCAGTGAAGGCTACCCGGGACAGCCGAATATCAACCACAATGAGCAGTTCTTC.

The CDR3 DNA follows: TGTGCCAGCAGCTTACTCGTCGATAATTCACCCCTCCACTTT. Translated, it gives CASSLLVDNSPLHF. The gene calls are TRBV7-3 and TRBJ1-6, with D unclear. Trimming removed 2 bases at V and 5 bases at J, with 7 bases between. Germline V CDR1 and CDR2: SGHTA, FQGTGA. The CDR3 runs 14 residues.

The rearrangement joins TRBV5-1 to TRBJ2-7; D ambiguous. The CDR3 sequence is 14 residues long. Trimming pared 0 bases from V and 4 bases from J, leaving 11 bases between. Per the germline V gene, CDR1 is SGHRS and CDR2 is YFSETQ. CDR3 nucleotide sequence: TGCGCCAGCAGCTTGGGTGGTAGAGATTACGAGCAGTACTTC. This codes for CASSLGGRDYEQYF.

This rearrangement joins TRBV18 to TRBJ1-6; 7 bases map to TRBD1. The CDR3 has 15 residues. Per germline, CDR1 KGHSH and CDR2 LQKENI. Trimming cost V 1 base and J 9 bases; bases outside gene matches: 6. Here the CDR3 reads CASSPRQGEGSPLHF. CDR3 nucleotide sequence: TGTGCCAGCTCACCACGACAGGGTGAGGGTTCACCCCTCCACTTT.

The chain is built from TRBV29-1 and TRBJ1-2; no firm D call. Trimming took off 6 bases at V and 4 bases at J, with 9 bases between the two ends. The length of the CDR3 is 11 residues. Germline CDR1 is SQVTM and CDR2 is ANQGSEA. The CDR3 spells CSVNGIYGYTF. The CDR3, as DNA: TGCAGCGTCAACGGGATCTATGGCTACACCTTC. The whole variable domain, remainder taken from reference TRBV29-1 and TRBJ1-2, is SAVISQKPSRDICQRGTSLTIQCQVDSQVTMMFWYRQQPGQSLTLIATANQGSEATYESGFVIDKFPISRPNLTFSTLTVSNMSPEDSSIYLCSVNGIYGYTFGSGTRLTVV.

This chain uses TRBV6-2 or TRBV6-3 with TRBJ2-7; perhaps TRBD1 as D (5 bases). The ends were cut back, 2 bases at V and 5 bases at J, with 16 bases in the middle. Per the germline V gene, CDR1 is MNHEY and CDR2 is SVGEGT. The CDR3 consists of 15 residues. CDR3 nucleotides: TGTGCCAGCAGTTACCCTCAGGGAAGGGGCCACGAGCAGTACTTC. It is translated as CASSYPQGRGHEQYF.

In this sample, this clone turned up a few times. The DNA for the CDR3 is TGTGCCAGCAGCTTGGGTGGCTCACAAGAGACCCAGTACTTC. Its translation is CASSLGGSQETQYF. The J gene is TRBJ2-5, the V gene TRBV5-5, with D uncertain. Germline-derived CDR1 and CDR2 are SGHKS and YYEKEE (reference sequence). CDR3 size: 14 residues. Trimming removed 0 bases from V and 2 bases from J, with 8 bases in between.

The rearrangement links TRBV19 to TRBJ1-5; 10 bases line up with TRBD1. Per germline, CDR1 LNHDA and CDR2 SQIVND (reference sequence). CDR3 length equals 15 residues. Trimming took 5 bases from V and 2 from J; bases not matched to a gene: 3. CDR3 coding DNA: TGTGCCAGTAGTGGACAGGGGGGAGGCAATCAGCCCCAGCATTTT. This codes for CASSGQGGGNQPQHF.